A selection of T cell receptor beta chains follows, all from one sample in a study of brain T cells in children with intractable seizures. The assay was immunoSEQ multiplex PCR, and TCRdb's table has in-frame clones only and misses some. The top ten clones hold 4.5% to 7% of a sample with 340,000 or so clones, more than 85% of them seen once. Sequencing used peripheral blood, obtained approximately 5 months after surgery. The receptor set was obtained from a boy under two years old with tuberous sclerosis and intractable seizures. Both conserved end residues are part of each CDR3. A D gene is named only where the DNA matches it firmly. Where a row states a size, it is once, few, many or the class of an expanded clone; other rows omit it.

V	J	D	size	CDR3	DNA
TRBV6-5	TRBJ1-4	.	.	CASSYSGRNNEKLFF	TGTGCCAGCAGTTACTCGGGACGGAATAATGAAAAACTGTTTTTT
TRBV2	TRBJ2-3	TRBD1	once	CASSGGTVFDTQYF	TGTGCCAGCAGTGGGGGGACAGTTTTTGATACGCAGTATTTT
TRBV7-8	TRBJ1-1	.	.	CASSLKRVPRDEAFF	TGTGCCAGCAGCTTAAAAAGGGTCCCGAGGGATGAAGCTTTCTTT
TRBV11-2	TRBJ1-2	TRBD1	.	CASSPGTGVGYTF	TGTGCCAGCAGCCCAGGGACAGGGGTCGGCTACACCTTC
TRBV13	TRBJ1-2	TRBD1	.	CASSLSPGQGKSSGGYTF	TGTGCCAGCAGCTTAAGCCCGGGACAGGGGAAGTCAAGTGGCGGCTACACCTTC
TRBV7-2	TRBJ2-2	TRBD2	.	CASSFGTSVPGELFF	TGTGCCAGCAGCTTTGGGACTAGTGTACCCGGGGAGCTGTTTTTT
TRBV6-5	TRBJ2-7	TRBD1	once	CASSLTGYYEQYF	TGTGCCAGCAGTTTGACAGGGTACTACGAGCAGTACTTC
TRBV7-2	TRBJ1-2	TRBD1	.	CASSQNRDRKGYTF	TGTGCCAGCAGTCAAAACCGGGACAGGAAAGGCTACACCTTC
TRBV5-1	TRBJ2-4	TRBD1	once	CASSSGTGQNIQYF	TGCGCCAGCAGCTCCGGGACAGGGCAAAACATTCAGTACTTC
TRBV25-1	TRBJ1-1	.	.	CASSMSGFWDTEAFF	TGTGCCAGCAGTATGAGTGGATTTTGGGACACTGAAGCTTTCTTT
TRBV2	TRBJ2-2	.	.	CASSPGGATAGELFF	TGTGCCAGCAGTCCCGGCGGGGCCACCGCCGGGGAGCTGTTTTTT
TRBV6-5	TRBJ1-1	.	.	CASSLVKGGGAFF	TGTGCCAGCAGTCTCGTGAAGGGCGGTGGAGCTTTCTTT
TRBV6-5	TRBJ1-6	.	.	CASSYDSNSPLHF	TGTGCCAGCAGTTATGACAGCAATTCACCCCTCCACTTT
TRBV9	TRBJ2-1	.	.	CASSVVGSGEQFF	TGTGCCAGCAGCGTAGTCGGTTCGGGTGAGCAGTTCTTC
TRBV30	TRBJ2-2	.	.	CAWSVPGVGTGELFF	TGTGCCTGGAGTGTTCCGGGGGTAGGCACCGGGGAGCTGTTTTTT
TRBV7-2	TRBJ2-3	.	.	CASSPALRADTQYF	TGTGCCAGCAGCCCCGCCTTGCGGGCAGATACGCAGTATTTT
TRBV7-3	TRBJ2-5	.	.	CASSYSSQETQYF	TGTGCCAGCAGCTATTCTAGTCAAGAGACCCAGTACTTC
TRBV7-2	TRBJ2-2	TRBD2	.	CASTLRGGRGTGELFF	TGTGCCAGCACCCTCCGGGGGGGGCGGGGAACCGGGGAGCTGTTTTTT
TRBV11-2	TRBJ2-1	TRBD2	.	CASSFLAGGNVNNEQFF	TGTGCCAGCAGCTTTTTAGCGGGGGGAAACGTTAACAATGAGCAGTTCTTC
TRBV27	TRBJ1-3	TRBD1	.	CASARGTAGNTIYF	TGTGCCAGCGCCAGGGGGACAGCAGGAAACACCATATATTTT
TRBV19	TRBJ2-5	TRBD2	.	CASKMTSGGQETQYF	TGTGCCAGTAAGATGACTAGCGGGGGCCAAGAGACCCAGTACTTC
TRBV9	TRBJ2-3	.	.	CASSVAGQGTDTQYF	TGTGCCAGCAGCGTAGCTGGGCAGGGGACCGATACGCAGTATTTT
TRBV5-1	TRBJ2-1	.	.	CASNGPSGAGYNEQFF	TGCGCCAGCAATGGGCCCTCAGGAGCGGGTTACAATGAGCAGTTCTTC
TRBV2	TRBJ2-5	.	.	CASKRVWETQYF	TGTGCCAGCAAACGAGTCTGGGAGACCCAGTACTTC
TRBV7-9	TRBJ2-2	.	.	CASSFGVGTGELFF	TGTGCCAGCAGCTTCGGGGTGGGGACCGGGGAGCTGTTTTTT
TRBV6-2/TRBV6-3	TRBJ1-5	.	.	CASSYRNQPQHF	TGTGCCAGCAGTTACCGAAATCAGCCCCAGCATTTT
TRBV10-3	TRBJ2-3	.	.	CAISNREFTDTQYF	TGTGCCATCAGTAACCGGGAATTCACAGATACGCAGTATTTT
TRBV4-1	TRBJ2-5	.	.	CASSRLSGDPGETQYF	TGCGCCAGCAGCCGCCTCTCGGGGGACCCCGGGGAGACCCAGTACTTC
TRBV27	TRBJ2-7	.	.	CASSSGPSYEQYF	TGTGCCAGCAGTAGCGGGCCATCCTACGAGCAGTACTTC
TRBV5-4	TRBJ2-5	.	.	CASSRDPDFQETQYF	TGTGCCAGCAGCCGGGATCCCGATTTTCAAGAGACCCAGTACTTC
TRBV7-6	TRBJ2-7	TRBD2	.	CASSLGGSTAYEQYF	TGTGCCAGCAGCTTAGGCGGGAGCACTGCCTACGAGCAGTACTTC
TRBV24-1	TRBJ2-1	.	.	CATSDIGNEQFF	TGTGCCACCAGTGATATCGGGAATGAGCAGTTCTTC
TRBV5-8	TRBJ2-5	TRBD2	.	CASSLGLAGIQETQYF	TGTGCCAGCAGCTTAGGACTAGCGGGTATACAAGAGACCCAGTACTTC
TRBV5-1	TRBJ2-1	TRBD2	.	CASSLRGGSYNEQFF	TGCGCCAGCAGTTTGCGGGGGGGCTCCTACAATGAGCAGTTCTTC
TRBV30	TRBJ2-5	TRBD2	.	CAWSRPSGGAFLYF	TGTGCCTGGAGCCGTCCTAGCGGGGGGGCCTTTTTGTACTTC
TRBV12-5	TRBJ2-3	TRBD1	.	CASGQIITGAPSTDTQYF	TGTGCTAGTGGCCAAATAATAACAGGGGCTCCTAGCACAGATACGCAGTATTTT
TRBV5-1	TRBJ2-1	TRBD2	.	CASSLTPGLAGVYNEQFF	TGCGCCAGCAGCCTTACCCCGGGACTAGCGGGAGTCTACAATGAGCAGTTCTTC
TRBV6-1	TRBJ2-3	TRBD2	.	CASSELSGRAADTQYF	TGTGCCAGCAGTGAACTATCCGGGAGGGCAGCAGATACGCAGTATTTT
TRBV2	TRBJ2-7	.	.	CASSEAGGGYEQYF	TGTGCCAGCAGTGAAGCAGGTGGGGGCTACGAGCAGTACTTC
TRBV11-1	TRBJ1-4	.	.	CASSPTATTNEKLFF	TGTGCCAGCAGCCCAACAGCCACAACTAATGAAAAACTGTTTTTT
TRBV7-9	TRBJ1-1	.	.	CASTPGAVEAFF	TGTGCCAGCACCCCCGGGGCCGTTGAAGCTTTCTTT
TRBV27	TRBJ1-2	.	.	CASGGSSRSGYTF	TGTGCCAGCGGTGGGTCCAGTAGAAGTGGCTACACCTTC
TRBV19	TRBJ1-1	.	.	CASSPGPEMNTEAFF	TGTGCCAGTTCCCCGGGACCCGAGATGAACACTGAAGCTTTCTTT
TRBV7-8	TRBJ2-1	TRBD2	.	CASSLALAGLNEQFF	TGTGCCAGCAGCTTAGCTCTAGCGGGGCTGAATGAGCAGTTCTTC
TRBV5-6	TRBJ1-4	TRBD1	.	CASSGTDEKLFF	TGTGCCAGCAGCGGGACAGACGAAAAACTGTTTTTT
TRBV5-6	TRBJ1-5	TRBD1	.	CASSRRGHGQPQHF	TGTGCCAGCAGCCGGAGGGGGCACGGTCAGCCCCAGCATTTT